The 16 T cell receptor beta chains listed next were all sequenced from one sample in a study of human versus mouse CDR3 diversity and MHC coevolution. Sequencing was performed with immunoSEQ multiplex PCR; in TCRdb, only in-frame clones are kept and a portion is missing. The sample yields 60,000 to 95,000 clones, around 90% seen once. Sequences were obtained from naive CD4+ T cells from blood. Indicated subset: CD45RO-negative CD62L-positive naive CD4 T cells. These TCRs come from a person aged 30-70 years in good health.

The chain has TRBV15 and TRBJ2-5, with TRBD2 matching 8 bases. V was clipped by 3 bases and J by 7 bases; unmatched bases: 19. Per germline, CDR1 LNHNV and CDR2 YYDKDF (reference sequence). CDR3 length: 18 amino acids. CDR3 sequence reads: CATSRELIAGSGGRTQYF. The CDR3, as DNA: TGTGCCACCAGCAGGGAATTAATAGCGGGGAGTGGTGGGCGGACCCAGTACTTC.

The chain combines TRBV7-9 with TRBJ2-3; TRBD2 matches at 12 bases. The V segment lost 6 bases and the J segment 2 bases; nucleotides outside the gene matches: 3. The germline CDR1 and CDR2 sequences are SEHNR and FQNEAQ (reference sequence). This CDR3 is built from 15 residues. The CDR3 DNA reads as TGTGCCAGCAGGAGACTAGCGGGAGACACAGATACGCAGTATTTT. Its protein product is CASRRLAGDTDTQYF. Drawing the rest from reference TRBV7-9 and TRBJ2-3, the complete variable domain is DTGVSQNPRHKITKRGQNVTFRCDPISEHNRLYWYRQTLGQGPEFLTYFQNEAQLEKSRLLSDRFSAERPKGSFSTLEIQRTEQGDSAMYLCASRRLAGDTDTQYFGPGTRLTVL.

The chain carries TRBV6-5 and TRBJ1-1; maybe TRBD1 (6 bases). The V and J ends lost 2 bases and 2 bases respectively, with 12 bases between them. CDR1 is MNHEY, CDR2 SVGAGI, per germline. The CDR3 runs to 15 residues. The CDR3 region is CASSYTLTGNTEAFF. The CDR3 DNA reads TGTGCCAGCAGTTACACTCTGACAGGTAACACTGAAGCTTTCTTT.

This chain uses TRBV6-6 with TRBJ1-1; perhaps TRBD1 as D (5 bases). This CDR3 contains 13 residues. The germline V gene has CDR1 MNHNY and CDR2 SVGAGI (reference sequence). The V and J ends lost 8 bases and 2 bases respectively, with 12 bases between them. In DNA form, the CDR3 reads TGTGCCAGCGGGTTCGACAGTAACACTGAAGCTTTCTTT. Protein product: CASGFDSNTEAFF.

The chain carries TRBV7-9 and TRBJ1-2, with D possibly TRBD1 on 5 matching bases. CDR3 length: 14 amino acids. The germline CDR1 and CDR2 sequences are SEHNR and FQNEAQ (reference sequence). Deletions cut 5 bases from V and 5 bases from J, with 15 bases between. The CDR3 sequence is CASSLRDRMYGYTF. Written as DNA, the CDR3 is TGTGCCAGCAGCCTTCGAGACAGAATGTATGGCTACACCTTC.

Worth noting for this clone: A read error may produce the germline difference seen at one junction end. This chain joins TRBV10-2 and TRBJ2-4, with TRBD1 matching over 7 bases. The CDR3 totals 14 residues. Per germline, CDR1 WSHSY and CDR2 SAAADI. The CDR3 DNA is TGCGCCAGCAGTGAGTCGAATAGTCAGGGGGTGTCCCGCTTC. It yields the protein CASSESNSQGVSRF.

The rearrangement uses TRBV6-5 and TRBJ2-3, with 8 positions matching TRBD1. CDR1 and CDR2 (germline): MNHEY, SVGAGI. This CDR3 has 15 residues. The V segment lost 6 bases and the J segment 5 bases; nucleotides outside the gene matches: 10. CDR3: CASRVGQVMGDTQYF. CDR3 sequence (DNA): TGTGCCAGCAGGGTGGGACAGGTGATGGGAGATACGCAGTATTTT.

V is TRBV7-9 and J is TRBJ2-7, with D possibly TRBD1 on 6 matching bases. CDR3 length equals 15 residues. The ends were cut back, 5 bases at V and 0 bases at J, with 14 bases in the middle. Germline CDR1 reads SEHNR; CDR2 reads FQNEAQ (reference sequence). CDR3 nucleotide sequence: TGTGCCAGCAGCGTCAGGGGACACACCTCCTACGAGCAGTACTTC. Its translation: CASSVRGHTSYEQYF. The entire variable domain, with the rest obtained from reference TRBV7-9 and TRBJ2-7, is as follows: DTGVSQNPRHKITKRGQNVTFRCDPISEHNRLYWYRQTLGQGPEFLTYFQNEAQLEKSRLLSDRFSAERPKGSFSTLEIQRTEQGDSAMYLCASSVRGHTSYEQYFGPGTRLTVT.

The chain couples TRBV19 to TRBJ2-5; 9 bases map to TRBD1. The J call may be mistaken, given a closer DNA end match to TRBJ2-7. The V gene's germline CDR1 is LNHDA and CDR2 SQIVND (reference sequence). The CDR3 loop spans 14 amino acids. The CDR3 spells CASRNTGGGYEQYF. CDR3 DNA sequence: TGTGCCAGCCGAAATACAGGGGGCGGCTACGAGCAGTACTTC.

The chain links TRBV6-5 to TRBJ2-1, with TRBD1 as a possible D gene (6 bases). The CDR3 is made up of 14 amino acids. V lost 2 bases to trimming and J lost 6 bases, with 11 bases between them. Germline CDR1 reads MNHEY; CDR2 reads SVGAGI. The CDR3 nucleotides read TGTGCCAGCAGTTACACTGTGGGGGCCAATGAGCAGTTCTTC. Translation gives CASSYTVGANEQFF.

A few counts support this clone. V gene TRBV5-4 combines with J gene TRBJ1-5; 10 nucleotides agree with TRBD1. Germline V CDR1 and CDR2: SGHNT, YYREEE (reference sequence). The CDR3 is 15 amino acids. The junction had 8 bases not matched to a gene; V was cut back by 4 bases and J by 7 bases. As DNA, the CDR3 is TGTGCCAGCAGCGCCGGGACAGGGGTTTCACAGCCCCAGCATTTT. It encodes CASSAGTGVSQPQHF.

This chain connects TRBV6-1 to TRBJ1-4, with 7 positions matching TRBD1. The length of the CDR3 is 15 residues. The germline gives CDR1 MNHNS, CDR2 SASEGT. Trimming removed 8 bases from V and 5 bases from J; junction bases left unmatched: 11. The chain's CDR3 is CASGGKGQENEKLFF. The CDR3 nucleotides are TGTGCCAGCGGGGGGAAAGGACAGGAGAATGAAAAACTGTTTTTT.

The chain links TRBV15 to TRBJ2-7, with D maybe TRBD2 (5 bases). The CDR3 sequence is 13 residues long. With 6 bases removed from V and 3 bases from J, the gap between germline ends came to 12 bases. CDR1 is LNHNV and CDR2 is YYDKDF in the germline V gene (reference sequence). DNA for the CDR3: TGTGCCACCAGATCGGGAATACACTACGAGCAGTACTTC. It is translated as CATRSGIHYEQYF.

The rearrangement uses TRBV5-8 and TRBJ2-7; 7 nucleotides agree with TRBD1. The CDR3 totals 16 residues. Germline trimming cut 0 bases from V and 0 bases from J; bases unmatched to any gene: 6. Germline-derived CDR1 and CDR2 are SGHTS and YDEGEE. CDR3 nucleotide sequence: TGTGCCAGCAGCTTGGAAACCGGGACAGTCTCCTACGAGCAGTACTTC. It encodes CASSLETGTVSYEQYF.

This clone has more than one count but fewer than ten. The genes are TRBV28 and TRBJ1-1; the D is unclear. The CDR3 contains 13 residues. CDR1 is MDHEN, CDR2 SYDVKM, per germline. V lost 3 bases and J lost 0, with 5 bases in between. The CDR3 coding sequence is TGTGCCAGCAGTTTTAACATGAACACTGAAGCTTTCTTT. It is translated as CASSFNMNTEAFF. Drawing the rest from reference TRBV28 and TRBJ1-1, the complete variable domain is DVKVTQSSRYLVKRTGEKVFLECVQDMDHENMFWYRQDPGLGLRLIYFSYDVKMKEKGDIPEGYSVSREKKERFSLILESASTNQTSMYLCASSFNMNTEAFFGQGTRLTVV.

J is TRBJ2-7 and V is TRBV27; TRBD1 aligns across 9 bases. This CDR3 is 16 amino acids long. Trimming removed 3 bases from V and 4 bases from J; junction bases left unmatched: 10. The germline gives CDR1 MNHEY, CDR2 SMNVEV (reference sequence). The CDR3 DNA reads as TGTGCCAGCAGTTTGATTGGGACAGGGCATTTGTACGAGCAGTACTTC. Its protein is CASSLIGTGHLYEQYF.